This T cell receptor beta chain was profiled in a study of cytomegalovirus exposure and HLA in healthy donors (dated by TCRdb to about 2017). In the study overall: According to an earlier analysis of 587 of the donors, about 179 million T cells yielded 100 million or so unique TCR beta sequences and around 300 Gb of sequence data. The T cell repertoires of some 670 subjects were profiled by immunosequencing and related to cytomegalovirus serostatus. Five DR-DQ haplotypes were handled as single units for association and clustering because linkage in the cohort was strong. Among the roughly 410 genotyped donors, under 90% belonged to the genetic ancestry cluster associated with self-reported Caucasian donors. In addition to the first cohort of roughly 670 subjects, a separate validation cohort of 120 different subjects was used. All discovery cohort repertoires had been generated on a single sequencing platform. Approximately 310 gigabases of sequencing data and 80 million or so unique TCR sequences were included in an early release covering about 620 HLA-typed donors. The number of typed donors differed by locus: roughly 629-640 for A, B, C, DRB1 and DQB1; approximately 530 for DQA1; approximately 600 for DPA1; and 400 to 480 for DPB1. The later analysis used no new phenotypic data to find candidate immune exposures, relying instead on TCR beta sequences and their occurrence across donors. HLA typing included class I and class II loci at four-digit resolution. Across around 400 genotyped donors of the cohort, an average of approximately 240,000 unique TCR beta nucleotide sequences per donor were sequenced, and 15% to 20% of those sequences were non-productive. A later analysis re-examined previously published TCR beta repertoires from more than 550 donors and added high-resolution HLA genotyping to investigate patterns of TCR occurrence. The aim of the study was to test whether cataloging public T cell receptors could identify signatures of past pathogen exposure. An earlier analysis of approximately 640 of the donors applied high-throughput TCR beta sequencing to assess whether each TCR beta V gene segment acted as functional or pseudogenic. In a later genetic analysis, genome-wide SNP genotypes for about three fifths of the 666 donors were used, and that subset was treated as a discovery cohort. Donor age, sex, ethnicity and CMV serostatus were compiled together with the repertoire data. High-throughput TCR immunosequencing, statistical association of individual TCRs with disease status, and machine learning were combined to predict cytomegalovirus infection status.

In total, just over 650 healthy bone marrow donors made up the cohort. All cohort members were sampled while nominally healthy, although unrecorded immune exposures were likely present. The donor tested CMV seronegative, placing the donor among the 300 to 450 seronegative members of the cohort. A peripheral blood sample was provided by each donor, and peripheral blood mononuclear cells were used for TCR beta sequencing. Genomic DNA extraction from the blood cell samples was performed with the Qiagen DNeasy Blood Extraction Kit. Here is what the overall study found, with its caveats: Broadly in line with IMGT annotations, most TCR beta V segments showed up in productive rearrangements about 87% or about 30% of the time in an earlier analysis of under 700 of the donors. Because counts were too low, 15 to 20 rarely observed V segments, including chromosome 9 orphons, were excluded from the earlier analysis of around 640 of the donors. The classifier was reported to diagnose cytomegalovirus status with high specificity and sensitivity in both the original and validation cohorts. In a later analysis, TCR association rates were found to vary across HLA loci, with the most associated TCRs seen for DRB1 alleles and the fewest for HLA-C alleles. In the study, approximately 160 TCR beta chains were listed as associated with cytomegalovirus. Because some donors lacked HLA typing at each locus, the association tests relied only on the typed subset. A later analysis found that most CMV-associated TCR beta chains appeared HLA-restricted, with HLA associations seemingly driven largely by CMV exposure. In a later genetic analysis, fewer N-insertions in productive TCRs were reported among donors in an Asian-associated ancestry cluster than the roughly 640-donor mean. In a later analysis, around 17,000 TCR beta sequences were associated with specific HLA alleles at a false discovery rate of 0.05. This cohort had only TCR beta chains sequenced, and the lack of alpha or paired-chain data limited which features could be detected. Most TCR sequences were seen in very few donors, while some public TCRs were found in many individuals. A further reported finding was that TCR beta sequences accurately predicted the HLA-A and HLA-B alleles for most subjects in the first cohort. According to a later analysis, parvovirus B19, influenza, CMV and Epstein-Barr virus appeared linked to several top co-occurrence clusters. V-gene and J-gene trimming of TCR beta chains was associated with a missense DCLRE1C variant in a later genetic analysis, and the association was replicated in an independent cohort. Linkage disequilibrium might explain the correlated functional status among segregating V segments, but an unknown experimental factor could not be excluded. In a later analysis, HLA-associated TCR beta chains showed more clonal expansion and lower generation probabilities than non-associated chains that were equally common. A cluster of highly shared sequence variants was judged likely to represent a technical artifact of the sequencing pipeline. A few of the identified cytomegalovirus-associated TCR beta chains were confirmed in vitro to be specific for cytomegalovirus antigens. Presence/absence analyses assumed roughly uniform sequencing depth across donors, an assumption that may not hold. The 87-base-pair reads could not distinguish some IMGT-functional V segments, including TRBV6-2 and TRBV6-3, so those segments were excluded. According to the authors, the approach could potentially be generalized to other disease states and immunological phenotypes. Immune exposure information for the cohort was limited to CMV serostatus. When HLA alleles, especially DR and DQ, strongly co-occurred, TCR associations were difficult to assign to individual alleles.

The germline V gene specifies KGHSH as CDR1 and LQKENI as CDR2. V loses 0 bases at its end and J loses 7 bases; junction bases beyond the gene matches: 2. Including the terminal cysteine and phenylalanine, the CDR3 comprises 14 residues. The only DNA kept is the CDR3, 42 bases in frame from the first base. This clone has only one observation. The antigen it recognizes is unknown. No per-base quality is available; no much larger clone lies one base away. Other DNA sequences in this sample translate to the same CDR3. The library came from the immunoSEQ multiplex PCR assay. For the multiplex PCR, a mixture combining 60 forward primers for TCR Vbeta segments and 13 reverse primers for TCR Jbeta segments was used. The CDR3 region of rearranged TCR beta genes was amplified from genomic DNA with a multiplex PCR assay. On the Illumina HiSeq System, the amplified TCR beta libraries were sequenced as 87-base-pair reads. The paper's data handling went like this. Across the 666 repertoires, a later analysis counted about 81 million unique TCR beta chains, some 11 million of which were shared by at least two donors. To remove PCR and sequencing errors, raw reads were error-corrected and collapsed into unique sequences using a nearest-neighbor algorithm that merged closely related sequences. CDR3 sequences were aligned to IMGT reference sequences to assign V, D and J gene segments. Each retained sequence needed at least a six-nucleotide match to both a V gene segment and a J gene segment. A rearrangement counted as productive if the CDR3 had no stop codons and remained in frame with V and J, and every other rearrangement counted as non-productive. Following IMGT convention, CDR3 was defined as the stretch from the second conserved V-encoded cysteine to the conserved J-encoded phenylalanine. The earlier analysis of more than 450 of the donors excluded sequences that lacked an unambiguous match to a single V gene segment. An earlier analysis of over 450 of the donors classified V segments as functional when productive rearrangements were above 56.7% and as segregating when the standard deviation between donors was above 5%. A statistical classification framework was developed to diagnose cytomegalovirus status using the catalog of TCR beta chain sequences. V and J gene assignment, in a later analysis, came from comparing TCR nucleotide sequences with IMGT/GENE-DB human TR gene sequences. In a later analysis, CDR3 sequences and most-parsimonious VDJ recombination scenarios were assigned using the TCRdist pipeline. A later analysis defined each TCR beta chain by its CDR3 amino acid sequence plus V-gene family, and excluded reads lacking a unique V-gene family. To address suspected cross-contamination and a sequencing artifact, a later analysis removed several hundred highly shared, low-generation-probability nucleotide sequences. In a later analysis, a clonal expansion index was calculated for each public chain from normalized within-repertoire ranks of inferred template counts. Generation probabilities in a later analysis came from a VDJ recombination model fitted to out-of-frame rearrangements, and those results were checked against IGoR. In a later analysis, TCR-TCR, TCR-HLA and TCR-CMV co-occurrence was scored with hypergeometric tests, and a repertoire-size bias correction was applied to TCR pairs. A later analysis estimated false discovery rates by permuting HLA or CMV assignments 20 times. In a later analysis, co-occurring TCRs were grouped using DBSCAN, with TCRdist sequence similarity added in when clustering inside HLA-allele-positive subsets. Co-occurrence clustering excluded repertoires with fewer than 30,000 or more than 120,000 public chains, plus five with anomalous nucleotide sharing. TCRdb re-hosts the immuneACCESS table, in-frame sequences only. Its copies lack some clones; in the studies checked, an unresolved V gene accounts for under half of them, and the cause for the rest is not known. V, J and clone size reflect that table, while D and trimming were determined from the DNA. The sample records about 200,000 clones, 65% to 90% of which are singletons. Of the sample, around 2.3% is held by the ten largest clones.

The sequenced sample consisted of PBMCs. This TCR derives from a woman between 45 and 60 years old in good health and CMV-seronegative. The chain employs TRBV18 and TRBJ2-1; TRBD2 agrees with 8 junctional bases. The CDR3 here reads CASSPPPGGNEQFF. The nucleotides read TGTGCCAGCTCACCACCACCGGGGGGGAATGAGCAGTTCTTC.